These 23 T cell receptor beta chains originate from one sample sequenced in a study of CD8 T cells in ankylosing spondylitis. TCRdb passed the 5' RACE reads through MiXCR, listing each CDR3 protein once. The repertoire includes tens of thousands of distinct CDR3 sequences, 9.5% to 12% of them detected once, and around 1.5% sits in the top ten. The sequenced material came from blood, either unsorted or a sorted T cell fraction (not recorded which). These TCRs come from a male donor with ankylosing spondylitis or in good health (not recorded which).

This clonotype turned up a few times. The chain employs TRBV11-3 and TRBJ1-1; D remains ambiguous. The CDR3 is 13 residues long. Per the germline V gene, CDR1 is SGHNT and CDR2 is YENEEA. The germline V and J ends were trimmed by 2 bases and 4 bases, with 8 bases remaining between them. The CDR3: CASSLLSTTEAFF. Written as DNA, the CDR3 is TGTGCCAGCAGCTTACTCAGCACCACTGAAGCTTTCTTT.

This clonotype was recorded many times. J is TRBJ2-2 and V is TRBV2; a weak D match, TRBD1 (6 bases). This CDR3 is built from 15 residues. CDR1 is SNHLY, CDR2 FYNNEI, per germline. V was pared by 4 bases and J by 0 bases, with 9 bases between. The CDR3 region has the DNA TGTGCCAGCAGTGGTCGGACAGCGAACACCGGGGAGCTGTTTTTT. The encoded protein is CASSGRTANTGELFF.

This clonotype has a count of ten or more. The J gene is TRBJ1-5, the V gene TRBV12-3 or TRBV12-4, with a possible D match to TRBD1 (6 bases). CDR3 length: 13 amino acids. V was cut by 5 bases and J by 7 bases, with 12 bases left in between. CDR3 protein: CASSLRGGQPQHF. The DNA of the CDR3 is TGTGCCAGCAGTCTTAGGGGGGGGCAGCCCCAGCATTTT.

This clonotype was detected many times. The genes are TRBV9 and TRBJ2-7; D might be TRBD1 or TRBD2, each matching 5 bases. The CDR3 extends over 14 amino acids. Trimming pared 4 bases from V and 3 bases from J, leaving 14 bases between. From germline, CDR1 is SGDLS and CDR2 YYNGEE. Here the CDR3 reads CASSPSGQNYEQYF. The CDR3 DNA sequence: TGTGCCAGCAGCCCCTCGGGGCAGAACTACGAGCAGTACTTC.

This clonotype occurred many times. The rearrangement joins TRBV5-1 to TRBJ1-6, with TRBD1 matching over 11 bases. The length of the CDR3 is 14 residues. The V gene end was trimmed by 4 bases and the J gene end by 7 bases; junction bases not matched to a gene: 1. The germline gives CDR1 SGHRS, CDR2 YFSETQ. The CDR3 nucleotides read TGCGCCAGCAGCCGGGACAGGGGGAATTCACCCCTCCACTTT. It encodes CASSRDRGNSPLHF.

This clonotype has only a few counts. The genes are TRBV3-1 and TRBJ2-1, with no clear D. Germline assignment: CDR1 LGHDT and CDR2 YNNKEL (reference sequence). V shed 2 bases and J shed 0 bases, with 5 bases lying between them. This CDR3 contains 14 residues. The CDR3 region has the DNA TGTGCCAGCAGCCAACTGGGCTCCTACAATGAGCAGTTCTTC. As protein: CASSQLGSYNEQFF.

This clonotype was detected ten times or more. The rearrangement joins TRBV29-1 to TRBJ1-5; TRBD1 matches at 8 bases. The CDR3 totals 14 residues. CDR1 is SQVTM and CDR2 is ANQGSEA in the germline V gene. The junction had 11 bases not matched to a gene; V was cut back by 7 bases and J by 6 bases. CDR3 sequence reads: CSATAGQGSQPQHF. The CDR3 DNA sequence: TGCAGCGCTACTGCCGGACAGGGTAGTCAGCCCCAGCATTTT.

The sample holds many counts of this clonotype. This chain connects TRBV12-3 or TRBV12-4 to TRBJ2-3; no reliable D call. Trimming shortened V by 6 bases and J by 0 bases, and 16 bases separated the two germline ends. This CDR3 is 16 amino acids long. In DNA, the CDR3 is TGTGCCAGCAGCCCCACCCGGGCAGCTAGCACAGATACGCAGTATTTT. Protein: CASSPTRAASTDTQYF.

This clonotype was seen ten or more times. The V and J genes are TRBV5-1 and TRBJ2-1; possible D gene TRBD2, 6 bases. Germline CDR1 SGHRS, CDR2 YFSETQ. The CDR3 consists of 13 residues. V was clipped by 2 bases and J by 5 bases, with 8 bases between them. CDR3 residues: CASSFIADNEQFF. CDR3 nucleotide sequence: TGCGCCAGCAGCTTTATAGCGGACAATGAGCAGTTCTTC. Full variable domain (rest looked up from reference TRBV5-1 and TRBJ2-1): KAGVTQTPRYLIKTRGQQVTLSCSPISGHRSVSWYQQTPGQGLQFLFEYFSETQRNKGNFPGRFSGRQFSNSRSEMNVSTLELGDSALYLCASSFIADNEQFFGPGTRLTVL.

This clonotype was detected a few times. The genes are TRBV5-1 and TRBJ2-3; D might be TRBD2 (6 bases). Between the trimmed V and J ends, which lost 4 bases and 6 bases, there was a span of 12 bases. The CDR3 extends over 13 amino acids. The germline CDR1 and CDR2 sequences are SGHRS and YFSETQ. The chain's CDR3 is CASSQRRDDTQYF. CDR3 in DNA: TGCGCCAGCAGCCAGCGGCGGGACGATACGCAGTATTTT.

Comment on this clonotype: A single base separates this from a much larger clone, so it may be a read error. This chain uses TRBV29-1 with TRBJ1-1, with TRBD1 as a possible D gene (6 bases). Germline CDR1 and CDR2: SQVTM and ANQGSEA. V dropped 6 bases and J dropped 0 bases, with 8 bases sitting between them. The CDR3 consists of 12 residues. CDR3 in DNA: TGCAGCGTGGGGGGCCTGAACACTGAAGCTTTCTTT. It is translated as CSVGGLNTEAFF.

This clonotype was recorded at least ten times. Here the CDR3 reads CASSLAASRLTDTQYF. In DNA, the CDR3 is TGCGCCAGCAGCTTGGCGGCTAGCAGACTCACAGATACGCAGTATTTT. This chain joins TRBV5-1 and TRBJ2-3; D is possibly TRBD2 (5 bases). The CDR3 extends over 16 amino acids. Trimming pared 0 bases from V and 2 bases from J, leaving 13 bases between. Per the germline V gene, CDR1 is SGHRS and CDR2 is YFSETQ.

This clonotype was observed at least ten times. V usage is TRBV30 and J usage is TRBJ2-2; D is ambiguous. The CDR3 spans 11 residues. Between the trimmed V and J ends, which lost 4 bases and 7 bases, there was a span of 7 bases. Germline-derived CDR1 and CDR2 are GTSNPN and SVGIG (reference sequence). The CDR3 spells CAWKGNGELFF. The CDR3 DNA reads TGTGCCTGGAAAGGGAACGGGGAGCTGTTTTTT.

In its sample, this clonotype was seen many times. V gene TRBV3-1 combines with J gene TRBJ1-5, with D possibly being TRBD1 (5 bases). Trimming shortened V by 6 bases and J by 5 bases, and 8 bases separated the two germline ends. Germline CDR1 reads LGHDT; CDR2 reads YNNKEL (reference sequence). This CDR3 contains 12 residues. CDR3 nucleotide sequence: TGTGCCAGCAGGTCGGGGGATCAGCCCCAGCATTTT. This gives the protein CASRSGDQPQHF.

This clonotype has only a few counts. The rearrangement joins TRBV18 to TRBJ1-5; no clear D gene. Trimming pared 6 bases from V and 5 bases from J, leaving 11 bases between. The CDR3 totals 13 residues. The germline V gene has CDR1 KGHSH and CDR2 LQKENI. CDR3 loop: CASSPESDQPQHF. CDR3 nucleotides: TGTGCCAGCTCCCCTGAGTCGGATCAGCCCCAGCATTTT.

There are many counts of this clonotype. CDR3 residues: CASSLGLEGEQYF. In DNA form, the CDR3 reads TGCGCCAGCAGCTTGGGACTAGAGGGCGAGCAGTACTTC. J is TRBJ2-7 and V is TRBV5-1; D perhaps matches TRBD2 (6 bases). This CDR3 is built from 13 residues. Trimming stripped 0 bases from V and 6 bases from J, with 10 bases between. CDR1 SGHRS and CDR2 YFSETQ come from the germline V gene.

Many counts were recorded for this clonotype. The gene calls are TRBV3-1 and TRBJ2-1; 9 bases line up with TRBD1. Per germline, CDR1 LGHDT and CDR2 YNNKEL (reference sequence). The CDR3 is 15 residues long. With V trimmed by 3 bases and J by 4 bases, 4 bases remained unmatched. DNA of the CDR3: TGTGCCAGCAGCCAGGGGGGACAGGGATACAATGAGCAGTTCTTC. Translating gives CASSQGGQGYNEQFF.

This clonotype was counted at least ten times. V usage is TRBV12-3 or TRBV12-4 and J usage is TRBJ1-3; a possible D gene is TRBD1 (6 bases). Trimming left V 3 bases short and J 0 bases short, with 9 bases between. This CDR3 is 15 amino acids long. Written as DNA, the CDR3 is TGTGCCAGCAGTTTGGGGGCGAGCTCTGGAAACACCATATATTTT. Its protein product is CASSLGASSGNTIYF.

In regard to this clonotype: A much larger clone lies a single base off, so this may be a read error. V and J are TRBV11-3 and TRBJ1-1; D possibly corresponds to TRBD1 (5 bases). The CDR3 runs to 13 residues. The germline V gene has CDR1 SGHNT and CDR2 YENEEA. DNA of the CDR3: TGTGCCAGCAGCTTAGGGGGGAACACTGAAGCTTTGTTT. Translation gives CASSLGGNTEALF.

This clonotype was detected ten times or more. Here the CDR3 reads CSVREYNQPQHF. DNA for the CDR3: TGCAGCGTAAGGGAATACAATCAGCCCCAGCATTTT. The V call is TRBV29-1, the J call TRBJ1-5; D gene uncertain. The ends were cut back, 6 bases at V and 3 bases at J, with 9 bases in the middle. CDR1 is SQVTM and CDR2 is ANQGSEA in the germline V gene. This CDR3 contains 12 residues.

The sample holds many counts of this clonotype. The J gene is TRBJ2-3, the V gene TRBV5-1, with TRBD2 matching over 7 bases. The CDR3 extends over 16 amino acids. Germline CDR1 SGHRS, CDR2 YFSETQ. With 0 bases clipped from V and 7 bases from J, the junction kept 11 bases outside the gene matches. CDR3 sequence (DNA): TGCGCCAGCAGCTTGGCTTCTAGCGGACAACCCTATACGCAGTATTTT. Translated, it gives CASSLASSGQPYTQYF.

The V call is TRBV2, the J call TRBJ2-1; TRBD2 agrees at 14 bases. Germline-derived CDR1 and CDR2 are SNHLY and FYNNEI. The CDR3 is 15 amino acids. V shed 4 bases, J shed 9 bases, and the junction held 5 bases outside the gene matches. The CDR3 DNA follows: TGTGCCAGCAGTGGACTAGCGGGGGGGGTCGGTGAGCAGTTCTTC. Translated: CASSGLAGGVGEQFF.

V and J are TRBV20-1 and TRBJ2-5, with a weak D call TRBD2 (5 bases). Between the trimmed V and J ends, which lost 0 bases and 2 bases, there was a span of 16 bases. In germline, CDR1 is DFQATT, CDR2 SNEGSKA (reference sequence). The CDR3 has 16 amino acids. CDR3 amino acids: CSARDSRLARQETQYF. The CDR3 region has the DNA TGCAGTGCTAGAGATAGTCGGCTAGCAAGGCAAGAGACCCAGTACTTC.